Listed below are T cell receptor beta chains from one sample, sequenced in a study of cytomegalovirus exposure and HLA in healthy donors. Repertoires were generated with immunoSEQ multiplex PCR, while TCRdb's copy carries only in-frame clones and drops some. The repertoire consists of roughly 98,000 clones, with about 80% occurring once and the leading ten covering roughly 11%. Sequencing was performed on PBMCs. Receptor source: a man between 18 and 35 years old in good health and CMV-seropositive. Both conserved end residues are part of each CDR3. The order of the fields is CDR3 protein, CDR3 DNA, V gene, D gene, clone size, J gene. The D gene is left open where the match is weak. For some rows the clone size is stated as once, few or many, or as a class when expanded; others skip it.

CAWRTGQLNTGELFF	TGTGCCTGGAGAACGGGACAGCTGAACACCGGGGAGCTGTTTTTT	TRBV30	TRBD1	-	TRBJ2-2
CASSANTGGTIYF	TGTGCCAGCAGCGCGAACACAGGCGGCACCATATATTTT	TRBV7-9	-	few	TRBJ1-3
CASADSRNTGELFF	TGCGCCAGCGCGGACAGTAGAAACACCGGGGAGCTGTTTTTT	TRBV10-2	-	once	TRBJ2-2
CASNTFETQYF	TGCGCCAGCAACACGTTTGAGACCCAGTACTTC	TRBV5-1	-	-	TRBJ2-5
CASSLVPGKDTQYF	TGTGCCAGCAGCTTGGTTCCGGGGAAAGATACGCAGTATTTT	TRBV5-4	-	-	TRBJ2-3
CASSFYGGAYNEQFF	TGCGCCAGCAGCTTCTACGGGGGGGCCTACAATGAGCAGTTCTTC	TRBV5-1	TRBD2	few	TRBJ2-1
CASSFSPGENTEAFF	TGCGCCAGCAGCTTTTCCCCAGGGGAGAACACTGAAGCTTTCTTT	TRBV5-1	-	once	TRBJ1-1
CASSPSGLYNEQFF	TGTGCCAGCTCCCCGAGCGGCCTATACAATGAGCAGTTCTTC	TRBV6-6	-	-	TRBJ2-1
CASSLDPDRGGYTF	TGCGCCAGCAGCTTGGACCCGGACAGGGGAGGCTACACCTTC	TRBV5-1	TRBD1	-	TRBJ1-2
CASSPVGGGELFF	TGCGCCAGCAGTCCGGTCGGGGGAGGGGAGCTGTTTTTT	TRBV5-1	-	-	TRBJ2-2
CASSHLAVEVSDTQYF	TGCGCCAGCAGCCATCTCGCGGTAGAGGTGTCAGATACGCAGTATTTT	TRBV5-1	-	few	TRBJ2-3
CASSLPPGGSPLHF	TGTGCCAGCAGCTTGCCCCCCGGGGGTTCACCCCTCCACTTT	TRBV5-6	-	once	TRBJ1-6
CASSPTLGGSGYGYTF	TGTGCCAGCAGTCCAACCTTGGGGGGATCAGGCTATGGCTACACCTTC	TRBV28	-	-	TRBJ1-2
CASSPLPAVNTEAFF	TGTGCCAGTAGTCCCCTCCCAGCGGTGAACACTGAAGCTTTCTTT	TRBV19	-	-	TRBJ1-1
CASSGGRDRSNSPLHF	TGTGCCAGCAGTGGTGGACGGGATAGGTCCAATTCACCCCTCCACTTT	TRBV6-1	-	-	TRBJ1-6
CASSDSDRGTGYTF	TGTGCCAGCAGTGACTCCGACAGGGGGACTGGCTACACCTTC	TRBV6-4	TRBD1	-	TRBJ1-2
CASRKSYQATNEKLFF	TGCGCCAGCAGAAAGTCTTACCAGGCGACTAATGAAAAACTGTTTTTT	TRBV10-1	-	-	TRBJ1-4
CASTLGGVFSEAFF	TGTGCCAGCACTCTAGGAGGGGTATTCTCTGAAGCTTTCTTT	TRBV9	-	-	TRBJ1-1
CASLGAYGYTF	TGTGCCAGCTTGGGGGCCTATGGCTACACCTTC	TRBV5-4	-	-	TRBJ1-2
CASSLVLGAGGMNTEAFF	TGTGCCAGCAGCTTGGTATTGGGAGCAGGGGGCATGAACACTGAAGCTTTCTTT	TRBV5-8	TRBD1	few	TRBJ1-1
CASSPRTGGRYEQYF	TGTGCCAGCAGTCCCCGGACAGGGGGCCGGTACGAGCAGTACTTC	TRBV2	TRBD1	few	TRBJ2-7
CASSLGTGSGNTIYF	TGCGCCAGCAGCTTGGGGACAGGCTCTGGAAACACCATATATTTT	TRBV5-1	TRBD1	-	TRBJ1-3
CASSFSQADTQYF	TGTGCCAGCAGTTTCTCTCAGGCAGATACGCAGTATTTT	TRBV27	-	-	TRBJ2-3
CASRIVTGGRLDEQYF	TGTGCCAGCAGGATAGTGACAGGGGGTAGACTGGACGAGCAGTACTTC	TRBV28	TRBD1	-	TRBJ2-7
CAQQGDGYSNQPQHF	TGTGCCCAGCAGGGGGACGGATATAGCAATCAGCCCCAGCATTTT	TRBV21-1	-	-	TRBJ1-5
CASRQPGLARHVGETQYF	TGCGCCAGCAGACAACCGGGACTAGCGAGGCACGTTGGAGAGACCCAGTACTTC	TRBV10-2	TRBD2	-	TRBJ2-5
CARSWQSYEQYF	TGTGCCAGAAGCTGGCAGTCCTACGAGCAGTACTTC	TRBV5-3	-	-	TRBJ2-7
CASREGTGESPLHF	TGTGCCAGCAGAGAAGGGACAGGGGAATCACCCCTCCACTTT	TRBV28	TRBD1	few	TRBJ1-6
CAWSVLRRGGDVYEQYF	TGTGCCTGGAGTGTACTCAGACGAGGGGGCGATGTCTACGAGCAGTACTTC	TRBV30	TRBD1	-	TRBJ2-7
CASSQGSQGRNDQPQHF	TGCGCCAGCAGCCAAGGGTCCCAGGGCCGAAATGATCAGCCCCAGCATTTT	TRBV4-1	-	-	TRBJ1-5
CASSLPSWDPKEGEQYF	TGTGCCAGCAGCTTACCGTCGTGGGACCCTAAGGAGGGCGAGCAGTACTTC	TRBV7-2	-	few	TRBJ2-7
CASSLGQGISPLHF	TGTGCCAGCAGCCTGGGACAGGGGATTTCACCCCTCCACTTT	TRBV7-8	TRBD1	-	TRBJ1-6
CASSGPQRGGTDTQYF	TGTGCCAGCAGCGGCCCCCAGCGGGGGGGCACAGATACGCAGTATTTT	TRBV9	TRBD2	-	TRBJ2-3
CASSLTGRGSGYTF	TGTGCCAGCAGCCTCACAGGCAGGGGAAGTGGCTACACCTTC	TRBV5-5	-	few	TRBJ1-2
CASSFLGEQPQHF	TGCGCCAGCAGCTTCCTCGGGGAACAGCCCCAGCATTTT	TRBV5-1	-	-	TRBJ1-5
CASSLARREGDTEAFF	TGTGCCAGCAGCTTAGCGAGGCGCGAGGGGGACACTGAAGCTTTCTTT	TRBV7-9	-	-	TRBJ1-1
CASSLNPGQGPYEQYF	TGTGCCAGCAGCCTAAATCCGGGACAGGGGCCCTACGAGCAGTACTTC	TRBV5-6	TRBD1	-	TRBJ2-7
CASGTKPISGANVLTF	TGCGCCAGCGGGACAAAGCCAATCTCTGGGGCCAACGTCCTGACTTTC	TRBV5-1	-	-	TRBJ2-6
CASSTSGGAYNEQFF	TGTGCCAGCAGTACAAGCGGGGGGGCTTACAATGAGCAGTTCTTC	TRBV6-5	TRBD2	-	TRBJ2-1
CASTPLVGPGAEAFF	TGTGCCAGCACCCCCCTCGTAGGCCCCGGGGCTGAAGCTTTCTTT	TRBV13	-	few	TRBJ1-1
CASSLQGKAGNTIYF	TGTGCCAGCAGTTTACAGGGTAAAGCAGGAAACACCATATATTTT	TRBV25-1	-	-	TRBJ1-3
CASKLTTVSNQPQHF	TGTGCCAGTAAACTTACCACAGTCAGCAATCAGCCCCAGCATTTT	TRBV19	-	-	TRBJ1-5
CASSWTGDNGYTF	TGTGCCAGCAGTTGGACAGGGGATAATGGCTACACCTTC	TRBV6-5	TRBD1	-	TRBJ1-2
CASSYRQTANEQFF	TGTGCCAGCAGTTACAGGCAGACGGCGAATGAGCAGTTCTTC	TRBV27	-	-	TRBJ2-1
CASSYWGLDTDTQYF	TGTGCCAGCAGTTACTGGGGACTTGACACAGATACGCAGTATTTT	TRBV6-5	-	-	TRBJ2-3
CATLQGSGSNYGYTF	TGTGCCACCTTACAGGGGTCAGGGTCGAACTATGGCTACACCTTC	TRBV6-6	TRBD1	few	TRBJ1-2
CASSLSLGQEGQETQYF	TGCGCCAGCAGCTTGAGTTTGGGACAGGAAGGACAAGAGACCCAGTACTTC	TRBV5-1	TRBD1	-	TRBJ2-5
CASSLGSSGNYEQYF	TGTGCCAGCAGTTTGGGTAGCTCTGGAAACTACGAGCAGTACTTC	TRBV27	-	-	TRBJ2-7
CASSLTGTDNYGYTF	TGTGCCAGCAGCTTAACCGGGACAGACAACTATGGCTACACCTTC	TRBV7-3	TRBD1	once	TRBJ1-2
CASSQNSPERAFF	TGTGCCAGCAGCCAGAATAGCCCTGAGCGGGCTTTCTTT	TRBV4-2	-	-	TRBJ1-1
CASSPNRLADGSSYEQYF	TGTGCCAGCTCACCAAATAGACTAGCGGACGGTAGCTCCTACGAGCAGTACTTC	TRBV18	TRBD2	-	TRBJ2-7
CASSLQGSTEAFF	TGTGCCAGCAGCTTACAGGGTAGCACTGAAGCTTTCTTT	TRBV5-6	-	-	TRBJ1-1
CASSEGLTNYGYTF	TGCGCCAGCTCTGAGGGACTTACCAACTATGGCTACACCTTC	TRBV10-1	-	-	TRBJ1-2
CASSDARNTEAFF	TGTGCCAGCAGTGATGCGAGGAACACTGAAGCTTTCTTT	TRBV6-1	-	-	TRBJ1-1
CASSLSSGELFF	TGTGCCAGCAGCTTGTCATCCGGGGAGCTGTTTTTT	TRBV5-5	-	-	TRBJ2-2
CASSLDGGTGEQFF	TGCGCCAGCAGCTTGGACGGGGGAACCGGTGAGCAGTTCTTC	TRBV5-1	-	-	TRBJ2-1
CASSRMGGFTEAFF	TGTGCCAGCAGCCGGATGGGGGGGTTTACTGAAGCTTTCTTT	TRBV6-5	-	-	TRBJ1-1